The 4 T cell receptor beta chains in this list originate from one sample, sequenced in a study of cytomegalovirus exposure and HLA in healthy donors. The PCR contained 60 Vbeta and 13 Jbeta primers. Generated by immunoSEQ multiplex PCR, the TCRdb table keeps only in-frame clones and is missing some. This listing includes around 200,000 clones. Sequencing was performed on PBMCs. All receptors derive from a woman younger than 30 in good health and CMV-seropositive.

This chain connects TRBV28 to TRBJ2-7, with a tentative D call TRBD1 (5 bases). CDR1 is MDHEN, CDR2 SYDVKM, per germline. The CDR3 loop spans 13 amino acids. V was clipped by 7 bases and J by 2 bases, with 12 bases between them. In nucleotides, the CDR3 is TGTGCCAGCAAGGGGCACTCAACCTACGAGCAGTACTTC. It encodes CASKGHSTYEQYF.

The DNA for the CDR3 is TGTGCCAGTAGTATTCAGGGCCCTAATGAAAAACTGTTTTTT. Protein product: CASSIQGPNEKLFF. The gene calls are TRBV19 and TRBJ1-4, with D tentatively TRBD1 (5 bases). Germline V lookup: CDR1 LNHDA, CDR2 SQIVND (reference sequence). This CDR3 contains 14 residues. V dropped 3 bases and J dropped 3 bases, with 8 bases sitting between them.

The chain carries TRBV7-8 and TRBJ1-1, with a weak D call TRBD1 (6 bases). The CDR3 is made up of 14 amino acids. Germline CDR1 and CDR2: SGHVS and FQNEAQ. Trimming pared 6 bases from V and 6 bases from J, leaving 17 bases between. The CDR3 region has the DNA TGTGCCAGCAGTTCAGAGGCGGGGGCCTCTGAAGCTTTCTTT. Its translation: CASSSEAGASEAFF.

CDR3 DNA: TGTGCCTGGAGTGAGTCATACTTGACAGGGGGCGCCTACAATGAGCAGTTCTTC. It codes for CAWSESYLTGGAYNEQFF. The chain carries TRBV30 and TRBJ2-1; 10 bases agree with TRBD1. V lost 1 base, J lost 2 bases, and 11 bases stayed unmatched. This CDR3 has 18 residues. CDR1 is GTSNPN, CDR2 SVGIG, per germline (reference sequence).